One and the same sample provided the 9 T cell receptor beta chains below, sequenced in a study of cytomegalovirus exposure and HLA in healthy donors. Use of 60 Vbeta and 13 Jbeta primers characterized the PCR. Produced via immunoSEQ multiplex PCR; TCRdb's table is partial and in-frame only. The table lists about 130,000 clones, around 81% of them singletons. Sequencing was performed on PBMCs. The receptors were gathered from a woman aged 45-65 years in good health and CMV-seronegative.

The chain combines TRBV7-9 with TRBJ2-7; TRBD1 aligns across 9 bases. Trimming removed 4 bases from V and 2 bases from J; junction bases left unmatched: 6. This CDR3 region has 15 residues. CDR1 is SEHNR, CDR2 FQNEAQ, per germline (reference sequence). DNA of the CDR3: TGTGCCAGCAGCTCGGGACAGGGTTGGACCTACGAGCAGTACGTC. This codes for CASSSGQGWTYEQYV.

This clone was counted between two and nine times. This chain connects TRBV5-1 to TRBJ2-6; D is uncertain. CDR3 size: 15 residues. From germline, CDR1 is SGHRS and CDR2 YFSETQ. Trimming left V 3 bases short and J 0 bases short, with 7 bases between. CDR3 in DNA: TGCGCCAGCAGCTCCAGTTTCTCTGGGGCCAACGTCCTGACTTTC. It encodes CASSSSFSGANVLTF.

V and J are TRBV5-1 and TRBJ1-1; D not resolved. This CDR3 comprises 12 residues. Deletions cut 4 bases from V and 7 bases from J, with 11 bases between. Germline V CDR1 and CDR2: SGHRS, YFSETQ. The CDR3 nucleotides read TGCGCCAGCAGCCCACCCTCTAATGAAGCTTTCTTT. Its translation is CASSPPSNEAFF.

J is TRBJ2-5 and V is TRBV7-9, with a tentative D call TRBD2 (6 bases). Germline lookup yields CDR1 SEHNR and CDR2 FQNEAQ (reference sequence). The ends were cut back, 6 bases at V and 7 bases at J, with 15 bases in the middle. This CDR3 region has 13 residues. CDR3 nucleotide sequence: TGTGCCAGCAGAGGACGGGTGGGAGGGACCCAGTACTTC. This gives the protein CASRGRVGGTQYF.

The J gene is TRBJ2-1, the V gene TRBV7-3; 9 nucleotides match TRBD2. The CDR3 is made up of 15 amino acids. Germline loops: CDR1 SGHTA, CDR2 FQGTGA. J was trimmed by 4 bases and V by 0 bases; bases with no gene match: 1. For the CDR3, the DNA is TGTGCCAGCAGCTTAACTAGCGGGAGATACAATGAGCAGTTCTTC. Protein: CASSLTSGRYNEQFF.

This chain's CDR3 is CASSLAGGSTDTQYF. CDR3 DNA: TGTGCCAGCAGCTTAGCAGGCGGGAGCACAGATACGCAGTATTTT. This chain links TRBV7-9 with TRBJ2-3; TRBD2 might be the D (5 bases). Germline CDR1 is SEHNR and CDR2 is FQNEAQ (reference sequence). This CDR3 comprises 15 residues. The V and J ends lost 0 bases and 0 bases respectively, with 7 bases between them.

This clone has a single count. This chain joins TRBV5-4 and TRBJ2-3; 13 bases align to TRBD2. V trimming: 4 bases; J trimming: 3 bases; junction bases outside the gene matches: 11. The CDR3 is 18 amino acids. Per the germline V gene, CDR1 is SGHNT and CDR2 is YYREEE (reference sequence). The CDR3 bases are TGTGCCAGCAGCCCGAGAGGACTAGCGGGAGAGGAGACAGATACGCAGTATTTT. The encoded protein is CASSPRGLAGEETDTQYF.

CDR3 DNA sequence: TGTGCCAGCAGCCGGGGGACTAGCGGGAGTCGGGGCGGGGAGCTGTTTTTT. It translates to CASSRGTSGSRGGELFF. The genes are TRBV7-3 and TRBJ2-2; 14 positions agree with TRBD2. The CDR3 has 17 residues. The V gene's germline CDR1 is SGHTA and CDR2 FQGTGA. Trimming at V came to 5 bases and at J to 7 bases, leaving 9 bases not matched to a gene. Full variable domain (rest looked up from reference TRBV7-3 and TRBJ2-2): GAGVSQTPSNKVTEKGKYVELRCDPISGHTALYWYRQSLGQGPEFLIYFQGTGAADDSGLPNDRFFAVRPEGSVSTLKIQRTERGDSAVYLCASSRGTSGSRGGELFFGEGSRLTVL.

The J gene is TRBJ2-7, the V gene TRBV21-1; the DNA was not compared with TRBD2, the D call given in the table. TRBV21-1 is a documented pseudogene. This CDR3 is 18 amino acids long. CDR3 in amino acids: CASKAGLAGGSTSYEQYV. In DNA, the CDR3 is TGTGCCAGCAAAGCAGGTCTAGCGGGAGGATCGACCTCCTACGAGCAGTACGTC.